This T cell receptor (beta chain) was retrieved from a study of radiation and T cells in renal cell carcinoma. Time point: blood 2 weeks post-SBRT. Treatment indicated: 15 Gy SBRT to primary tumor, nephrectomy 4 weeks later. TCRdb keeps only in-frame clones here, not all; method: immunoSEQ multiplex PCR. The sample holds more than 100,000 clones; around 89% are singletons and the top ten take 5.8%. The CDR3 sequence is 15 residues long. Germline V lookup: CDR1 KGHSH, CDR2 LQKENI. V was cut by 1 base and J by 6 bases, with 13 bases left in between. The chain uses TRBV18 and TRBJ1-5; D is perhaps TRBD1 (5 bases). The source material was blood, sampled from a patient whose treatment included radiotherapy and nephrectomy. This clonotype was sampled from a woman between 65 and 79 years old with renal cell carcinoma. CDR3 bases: TGTGCCAGCTCACCACTGGCAGGGTCGGGTCAGCCCCAGCATTTT. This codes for CASSPLAGSGQPQHF.